This T cell receptor beta chain is from a study of T cell responses to AZD1222 COVID-19 vaccine. Overall study findings and caveats: Donors were mostly white British, more females; clonal diversity possibly underestimated. In the spike-specific TCR repertoire, nearly half reportedly target unmutated variant regions. Seropositivity was recorded at baseline in only 6 or 7 AZD1222 recipients.

Investigators merged groups given second doses at roughly 4 or roughly 12 weeks. Regarding this clone: Its specificity is not known.

There are 12 residues in the CDR3. Germline-derived CDR1 and CDR2 are WNHNN and SYGVQD (reference sequence). With 5 bases removed from V and 5 bases from J, the gap between germline ends came to 10 bases. Generated by immunoSEQ multiplex PCR, the TCRdb table keeps only in-frame clones and is missing some. The sample lists roughly 150,000 clones, 87% occurring once. The clonotype comes from an adult who received the AZD1222 COVID-19 vaccine. This rearrangement joins TRBV10-1 to TRBJ2-7; the D gene is possibly TRBD1 (6 bases). The sequences come from peripheral blood, collected 28 days after the second AZD1222 dose. In DNA form, the CDR3 reads TGCGCCAGCAGTAGGTACAGGGACGAGCAGTACTTC. This sequence encodes CASSRYRDEQYF.